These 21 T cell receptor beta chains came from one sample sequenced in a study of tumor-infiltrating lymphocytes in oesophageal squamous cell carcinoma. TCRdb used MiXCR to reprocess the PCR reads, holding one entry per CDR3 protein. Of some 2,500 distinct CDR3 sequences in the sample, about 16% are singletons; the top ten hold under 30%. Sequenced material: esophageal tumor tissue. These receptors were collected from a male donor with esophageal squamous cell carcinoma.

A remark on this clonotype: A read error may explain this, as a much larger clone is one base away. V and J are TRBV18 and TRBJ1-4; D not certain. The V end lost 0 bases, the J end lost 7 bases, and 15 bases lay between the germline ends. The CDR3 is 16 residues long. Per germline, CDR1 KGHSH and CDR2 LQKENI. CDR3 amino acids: CASSPPGMLGIEKLFF. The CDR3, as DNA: TGTGCCAGCTCACCACCCGGAATGTTGGGGATTGAAAAACTGTTTTTT.

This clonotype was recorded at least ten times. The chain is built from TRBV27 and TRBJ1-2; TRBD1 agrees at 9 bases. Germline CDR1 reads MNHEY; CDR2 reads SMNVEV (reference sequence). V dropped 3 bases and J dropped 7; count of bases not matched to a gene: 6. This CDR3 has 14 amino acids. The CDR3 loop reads CASSFQGQGAGYTF. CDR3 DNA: TGTGCCAGCAGTTTTCAGGGACAGGGAGCTGGCTACACCTTC.

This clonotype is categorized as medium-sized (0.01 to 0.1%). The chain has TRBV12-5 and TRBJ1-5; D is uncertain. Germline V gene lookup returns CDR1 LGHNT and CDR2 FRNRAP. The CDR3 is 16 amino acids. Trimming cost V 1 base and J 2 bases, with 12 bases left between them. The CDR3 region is CASGLGLGNGNQPQHF. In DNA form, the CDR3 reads TGTGCTAGTGGTTTGGGCTTAGGGAACGGCAATCAGCCCCAGCATTTT. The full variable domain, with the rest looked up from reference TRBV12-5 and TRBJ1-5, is DARVTQTPRHKVTEMGQEVTMRCQPILGHNTVFWYRQTMMQGLELLAYFRNRAPLDDSGMPKDRFSAEMPDATLATLKIQPSEPRDSAVYFCASGLGLGNGNQPQHFGDGTRLSIL.

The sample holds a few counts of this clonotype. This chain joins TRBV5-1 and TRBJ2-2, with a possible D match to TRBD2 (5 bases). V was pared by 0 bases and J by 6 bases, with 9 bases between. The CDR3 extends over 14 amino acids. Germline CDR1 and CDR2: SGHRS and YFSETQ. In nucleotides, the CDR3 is TGCGCCAGCAGCTTGGAACCAGCGGCCGGGGAGCTGTTTTTT. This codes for CASSLEPAAGELFF.

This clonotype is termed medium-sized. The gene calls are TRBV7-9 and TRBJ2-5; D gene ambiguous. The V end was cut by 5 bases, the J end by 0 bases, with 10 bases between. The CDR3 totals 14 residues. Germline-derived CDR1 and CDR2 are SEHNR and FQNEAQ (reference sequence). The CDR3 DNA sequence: TGTGCCAGCAGCCTAGACACAAACCAAGAGACCCAGTACTTC. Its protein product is CASSLDTNQETQYF.

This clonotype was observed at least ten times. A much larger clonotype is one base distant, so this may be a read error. Written as DNA, the CDR3 is TGTGCCAGCAGTTACGGAGCGGGGGGGCCAAATGAGCAGTACTTC. Translating it yields CASSYGAGGPNEQYF. This chain links TRBV6-6 with TRBJ2-5, with 10 bases lining up with TRBD2. This CDR3 spans 15 amino acids. The J segment lost 11 bases and the V segment lost 2 bases, leaving 11 bases of the junction unmatched. Germline V gene sequence: CDR1 MNHNY, CDR2 SVGAGI (reference sequence).

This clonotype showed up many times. CDR3 protein: CASSLEAGHNYGYTF. Written as DNA, the CDR3 is TGTGCCAGCAGCTTGGAGGCAGGTCATAACTATGGCTACACCTTC. The rearrangement uses TRBV5-4 and TRBJ1-2, with unresolved D. This CDR3 spans 15 amino acids. Germline loops: CDR1 SGHNT, CDR2 YYREEE (reference sequence). The ends were cut back, 0 bases at V and 1 base at J, with 10 bases in the middle. Variable domain in full (rest from reference TRBV5-4 and TRBJ1-2): ETGVTQSPTHLIKTRGQQVTLRCSSQSGHNTVSWYQQALGQGPQFIFQYYREEENGRGNFPPRFSGLQFPNYSSELNVNALELDDSALYLCASSLEAGHNYGYTFGSGTRLTVV.

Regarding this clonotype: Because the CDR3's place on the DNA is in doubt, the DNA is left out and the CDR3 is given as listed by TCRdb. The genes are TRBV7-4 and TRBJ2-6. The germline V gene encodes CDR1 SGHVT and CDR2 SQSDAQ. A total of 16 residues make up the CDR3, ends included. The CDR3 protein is CASSLNTVSYEQYFGF.

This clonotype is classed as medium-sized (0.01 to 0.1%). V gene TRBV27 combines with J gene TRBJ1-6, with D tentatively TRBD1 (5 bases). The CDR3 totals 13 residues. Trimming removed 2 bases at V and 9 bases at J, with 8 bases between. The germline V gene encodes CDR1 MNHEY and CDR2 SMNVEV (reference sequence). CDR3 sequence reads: CASSLIQGSPLHF. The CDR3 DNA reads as TGTGCCAGCAGTTTAATCCAGGGTTCACCCCTCCACTTT.

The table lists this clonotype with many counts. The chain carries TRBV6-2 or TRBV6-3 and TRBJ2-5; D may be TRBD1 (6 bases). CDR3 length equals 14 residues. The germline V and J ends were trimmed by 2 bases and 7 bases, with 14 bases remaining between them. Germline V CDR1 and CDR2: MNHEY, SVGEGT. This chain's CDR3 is CASSYTGNLATQYF. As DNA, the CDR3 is TGTGCCAGCAGTTACACAGGGAATCTCGCGACCCAGTACTTC.

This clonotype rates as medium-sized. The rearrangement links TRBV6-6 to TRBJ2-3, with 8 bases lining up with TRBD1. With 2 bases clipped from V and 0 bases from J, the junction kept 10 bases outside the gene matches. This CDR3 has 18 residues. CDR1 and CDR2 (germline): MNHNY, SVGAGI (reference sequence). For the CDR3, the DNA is TGTGCCAGCAGTTACAAGGGCCCCAGGGGGCGAAGCACAGATACGCAGTATTTT. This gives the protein CASSYKGPRGRSTDTQYF.

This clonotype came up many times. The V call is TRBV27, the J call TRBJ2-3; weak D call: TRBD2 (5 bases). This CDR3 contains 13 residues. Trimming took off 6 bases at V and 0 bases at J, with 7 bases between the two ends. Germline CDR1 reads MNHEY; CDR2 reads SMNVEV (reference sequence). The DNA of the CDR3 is TGTGCCAGCAGGGAGGACAGCACAGATACGCAGTATTTT. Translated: CASREDSTDTQYF.

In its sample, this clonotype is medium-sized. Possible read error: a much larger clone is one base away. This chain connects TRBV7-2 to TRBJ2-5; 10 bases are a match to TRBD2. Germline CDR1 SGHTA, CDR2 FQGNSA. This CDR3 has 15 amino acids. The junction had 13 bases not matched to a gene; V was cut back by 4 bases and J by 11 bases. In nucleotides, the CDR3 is TGTGCCAGCAGCTACGTAGGGCTAGCGGGGGATGAGCAGTACTTC. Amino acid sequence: CASSYVGLAGDEQYF.

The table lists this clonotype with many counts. The CDR3 DNA reads as TGTGCCAGCAGTGAATTGGGGTACGAGCAGTACTTC. Translating it yields CASSELGYEQYF. The rearrangement links TRBV25-1 to TRBJ2-7; D is unresolved. The CDR3 spans 12 residues. V lost 1 base and J lost 4, with 5 bases in between. Germline V lookup: CDR1 MGHDK, CDR2 SYGVNS.

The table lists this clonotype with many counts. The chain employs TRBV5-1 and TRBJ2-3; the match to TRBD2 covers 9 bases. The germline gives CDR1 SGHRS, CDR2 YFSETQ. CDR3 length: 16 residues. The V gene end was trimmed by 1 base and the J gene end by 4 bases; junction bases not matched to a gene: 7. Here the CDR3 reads CASSLRLAGTPDTQYF. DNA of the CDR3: TGCGCCAGCAGCTTGCGGCTAGCGGGGACGCCAGATACGCAGTATTTT.

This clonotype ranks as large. The CDR3 is CASSFSGSSYNEQFF. CDR3 sequence (DNA): TGTGCCAGCAGCTTTAGCGGTAGCTCCTACAATGAGCAGTTCTTC. V usage is TRBV7-3 and J usage is TRBJ2-1, with a tentative D call TRBD2 (6 bases). The CDR3 has 15 residues. Trimming took off 3 bases at V and 0 bases at J, with 9 bases between the two ends. The germline CDR1 and CDR2 sequences are SGHTA and FQGTGA.

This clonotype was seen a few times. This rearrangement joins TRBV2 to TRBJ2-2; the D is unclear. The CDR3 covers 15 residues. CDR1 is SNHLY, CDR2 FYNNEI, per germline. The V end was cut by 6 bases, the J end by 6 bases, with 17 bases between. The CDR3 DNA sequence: TGTGCCAGCAGGTGGGCTCAGACAAGCGCCGGGGAGCTGTTTTTT. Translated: CASRWAQTSAGELFF.

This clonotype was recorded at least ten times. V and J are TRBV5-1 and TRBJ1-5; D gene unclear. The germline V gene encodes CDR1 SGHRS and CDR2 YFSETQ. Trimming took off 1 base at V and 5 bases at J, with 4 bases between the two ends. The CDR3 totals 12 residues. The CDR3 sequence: CASSLSHQPQHF. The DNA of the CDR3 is TGCGCCAGCAGCTTGTCCCATCAGCCCCAGCATTTT.

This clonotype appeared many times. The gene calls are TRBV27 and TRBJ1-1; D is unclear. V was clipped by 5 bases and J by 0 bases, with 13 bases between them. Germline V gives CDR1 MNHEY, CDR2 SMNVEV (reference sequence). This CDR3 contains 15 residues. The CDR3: CASSPRILMNTEAFF. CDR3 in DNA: TGTGCCAGCAGTCCGAGGATCCTCATGAACACTGAAGCTTTCTTT.

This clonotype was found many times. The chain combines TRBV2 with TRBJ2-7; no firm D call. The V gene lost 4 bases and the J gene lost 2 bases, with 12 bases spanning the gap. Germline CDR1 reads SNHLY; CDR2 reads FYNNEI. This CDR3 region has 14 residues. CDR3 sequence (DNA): TGTGCCAGCAGTGCAGAGGAAAATGCCTACGAGCAGTACTTC. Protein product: CASSAEENAYEQYF. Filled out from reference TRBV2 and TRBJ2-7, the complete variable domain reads EPEVTQTPSHQVTQMGQEVILRCVPISNHLYFYWYRQILGQKVEFLVSFYNNEISEKSEIFDDQFSVERPDGSNFTLKIRSTKLEDSAMYFCASSAEENAYEQYFGPGTRLTVT.

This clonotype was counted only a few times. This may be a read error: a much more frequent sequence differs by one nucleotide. The CDR3 DNA is TGTGCCAGCAGCCAATCCTCGCGGTTCCACGAGCAGTTCTTC. It encodes CASSQSSRFHEQFF. The V and J genes are TRBV14 and TRBJ2-3; D gene unclear. The J call is in doubt because the DNA end fits TRBJ2-1 better. Germline CDR1 is SGHDN and CDR2 is FVKESK. The CDR3 is 14 amino acids.